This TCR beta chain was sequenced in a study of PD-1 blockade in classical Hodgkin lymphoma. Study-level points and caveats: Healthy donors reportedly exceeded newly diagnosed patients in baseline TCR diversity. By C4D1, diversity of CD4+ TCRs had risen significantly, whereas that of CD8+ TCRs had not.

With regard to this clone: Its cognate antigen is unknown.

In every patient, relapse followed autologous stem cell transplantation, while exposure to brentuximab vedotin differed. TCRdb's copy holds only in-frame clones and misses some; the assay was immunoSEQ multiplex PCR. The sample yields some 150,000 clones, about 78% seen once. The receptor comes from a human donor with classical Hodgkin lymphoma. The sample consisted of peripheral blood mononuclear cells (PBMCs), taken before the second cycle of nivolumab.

Written as DNA, the CDR3 is TGCGCCAGCAGCCCACGCCGCCTGACTAGCGATCAGAGCTCCTACAATGAGCAGTTCTTC. Translation: CASSPRRLTSDQSSYNEQFF. The V and J genes are TRBV4-1 and TRBJ2-1, with 8 bases that match TRBD2. V was clipped by 4 bases and J by 0 bases; unmatched bases: 17. The CDR3 totals 20 residues. Germline assignment: CDR1 MGHRA and CDR2 YSYEKL.